This T cell receptor (beta chain) emerged from a study of T cell repertoires in breast cancer (dated by TCRdb to about 2016). For the study in its entirety: Tumors, lymph nodes and peripheral blood lymphocytes from breast cancer patients were profiled in the study, along with peripheral blood from healthy control donors. ER+/PR+ status was present in the majority of the approximately 20 patient tumors that were analyzed for shared TCRs. Nine healthy donors, of an age range similar to that of the patients, were included as controls. On average, sequencing produced roughly 500,000 sequences per sample and approximately 10 reads per input cell. The study reasoned that TCRs shared between breast cancer patients would target shared antigens, given breast cancer's low mutational burden and rare common mutations. Tumors and tumor-involved lymph nodes were minced, digested with Liberase and DNase, and then passed through 70-um and 40-um filters. Tumor-free lymph nodes were processed without enzymatic digestion, and blood samples were separated by Ficoll.

Library generation was performed with emulsion pairing. Unpaired genes were suppressed by a second nested PCR with blocking oligos, after which a third nested PCR added Illumina adaptors and barcodes. Between 5,000 and 250,000 T cells, along with C-region, Stepout and V-region primers, were included in each emulsion RT-PCR master mix. The Micellula Emulsion and Purification Kit was used to generate emulsions, and Qiagen OneStep RT-PCR reagents were used for RT-PCR. Pooled libraries were sequenced on an Illumina MiSeq with paired-end 2 x 250 reads. Processing in the source paper ran as follows. Read pairs were joined in Galaxy and clipped at the engineered overlap into separate alpha and beta files; unclipped reads were discarded. To assign alpha-beta pairs, the researchers used CompleteTCR, a MiTCR-based pipeline that relies on an R script to link chains sharing read cluster identifiers. TCR sequences observed only once, about 1-3%, were removed as potential sequencing errors. The raw public reads went through TCRdb reprocessing: fastp at Q25, MiXCR clone calling, in-frame beta chains kept. Records with the same CDR3 protein are collapsed into one entry carrying the most frequent genes and DNA. TCRdb, not the authors, supplied the V and J calls. The sample includes 350 to 450 distinct CDR3 sequences, with approximately 51% observed a single time. The leading ten clones occupy 91% of the sample.

Results and caveats for the whole study, not just this receptor: Genuine antitumor clones may have been missed because singleton TCRs were discarded and only part of each tumor was sampled. Emulsion RT-PCR was regarded as qualitative rather than quantitative, because clone recovery was skewed by transcript abundance and primer differences. Shared TCRs were encoded by various nucleotide sequences, which suggests selection and expansion based on antigen. TRBV7 predominance was observed among shared TCRs, which possibly reflected tumor recognition or mispriming bias from eight TRBV7 primers. Tumor-involved sentinel lymph nodes shared about fourfold more TCRs with matched tumor repertoires than tumor-free nodes (about 7.7% versus 2%). Possible tumor specificity was suggested for around 20 TCR pairs that were shared across seven or more patient tumors yet rarely found in control blood.

By its share of the sample, this clonotype is hyperexpanded (1% or more). Its antigen is currently not known. The record has no base qualities; no much larger clone is one base away. Trimming at the junction amounts to 1 base on V and 0 bases on J, and the germline ends lie 5 bases apart. Taken from cysteine to phenylalanine, the CDR3 has 14 residues. Only the CDR3 portion is preserved as DNA: 42 bases, with reading frame beginning at the first base. Sequences LNHDA (CDR1) and SQIVND (CDR2) are obtained from the germline V gene (reference sequence). The study used an expanded emulsion RT-PCR method with primers for all TCR V genes to analyze paired alpha-beta TCRs of CD8+ T cells. Before emulsion RT-PCR, CD8+ T cells were isolated with a CD8 positive selection kit and incubated overnight in roughly 9.1 IU/mL IL-2.

The receptor was derived from a pool of human donors with breast cancer or a healthy control (not recorded which). The V gene is TRBV19 and the J gene is TRBJ2-3; the D gene cannot be named for sure. The sample comprised CD8+ T cells. The DNA sequence is given as TGTGCCAGTAGTATAGTATACAGCACAGATACGCAGTATTTT. Its protein product is CASSIVYSTDTQYF.